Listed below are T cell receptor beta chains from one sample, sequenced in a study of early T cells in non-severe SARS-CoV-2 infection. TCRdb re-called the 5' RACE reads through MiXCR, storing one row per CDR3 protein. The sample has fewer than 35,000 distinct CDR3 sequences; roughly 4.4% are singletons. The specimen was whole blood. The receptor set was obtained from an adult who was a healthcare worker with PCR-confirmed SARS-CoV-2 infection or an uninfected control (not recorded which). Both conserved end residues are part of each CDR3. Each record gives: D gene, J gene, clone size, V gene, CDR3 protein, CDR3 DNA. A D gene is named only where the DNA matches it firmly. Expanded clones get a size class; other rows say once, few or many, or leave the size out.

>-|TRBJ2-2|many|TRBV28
CASSLTGELFF
TGTGCCAGCAGTCTTACCGGGGAGCTGTTTTTT
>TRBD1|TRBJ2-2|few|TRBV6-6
CASSPRQGAAGELFF
TGTGCCAGCAGCCCAAGACAGGGGGCCGCCGGGGAGCTGTTTTTT
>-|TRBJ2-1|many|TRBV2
CASSVVYNEQFF
TGTGCCAGCAGTGTGGTCTACAATGAGCAGTTCTTC
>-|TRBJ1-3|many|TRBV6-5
CASSSAGEAGNTIYF
TGTGCCAGCAGTTCGGCAGGGGAAGCTGGAAACACCATATATTTT
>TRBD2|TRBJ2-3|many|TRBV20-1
CSESAGPWTDTQYF
TGCAGTGAGTCAGCGGGACCTTGGACAGATACGCAGTATTTT
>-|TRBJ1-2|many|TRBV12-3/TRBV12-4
CASSSSDRSNYGYTF
TGTGCCAGCAGTTCCTCCGACAGGTCTAACTATGGCTACACCTTC
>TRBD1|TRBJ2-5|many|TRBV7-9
CASSAPGTGQETQYF
TGTGCCAGCAGCGCCCCCGGGACAGGGCAGGAGACCCAGTACTTC
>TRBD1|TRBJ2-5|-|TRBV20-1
CSARDWRQGYTKQETQYF
TGCAGTGCTAGAGATTGGCGACAGGGCTACACCAAACAAGAGACCCAGTACTTC
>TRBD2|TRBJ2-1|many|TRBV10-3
CAIATSDYNEQFF
TGTGCCATCGCGACTAGCGACTACAATGAGCAGTTCTTC
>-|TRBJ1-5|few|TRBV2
CASNGGNQPQHF
TGTGCCAGCAACGGGGGCAATCAGCCCCAGCATTTT
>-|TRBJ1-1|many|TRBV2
CASSERLLVGTEAFF
TGTGCCAGCAGTGAACGTCTCCTGGTTGGCACTGAAGCTTTCTTT
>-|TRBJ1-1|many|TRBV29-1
CSVLGKMNTEAFF
TGCAGCGTTCTAGGAAAGATGAACACTGAAGCTTTCTTT
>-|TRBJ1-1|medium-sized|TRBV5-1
CASSLNTEAFF
TGTGCCAGCAGCTTAAACACTGAAGCTTTCTTT
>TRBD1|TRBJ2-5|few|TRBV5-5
CASSLQDRGHGETQYF
TGTGCCAGCAGCTTGCAGGACAGGGGGCACGGGGAGACCCAGTACTTC
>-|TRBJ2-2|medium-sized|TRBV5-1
CASSSRSWDTGELFF
TGCGCCAGCAGCTCCAGGAGTTGGGACACCGGGGAGCTGTTTTTT
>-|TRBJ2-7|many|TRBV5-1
CASSLTSLSEQYF
TGCGCCAGCAGCTTGACGAGTCTCAGCGAGCAGTACTTC
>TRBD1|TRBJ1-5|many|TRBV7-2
CASSSPGQGAKPQHF
TGTGCCAGCAGCTCCCCCGGACAGGGGGCTAAGCCCCAGCATTTT
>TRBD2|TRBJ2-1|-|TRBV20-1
CSARQAGRLAGSYNEQFF
TGCAGTGCTAGACAAGCGGGGAGACTAGCGGGTTCCTACAATGAGCAGTTCTTC
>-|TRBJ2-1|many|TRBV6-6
CASTRGVSYNEQFF
TGTGCCAGCACCCGAGGGGTTTCCTACAATGAGCAGTTCTTC
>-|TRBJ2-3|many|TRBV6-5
CASRFSDTQYF
TGTGCCAGCAGGTTTTCAGATACGCAGTATTTT
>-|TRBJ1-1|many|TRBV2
CASKWGETEAFF
TGTGCCAGCAAGTGGGGGGAGACTGAAGCTTTCTTT
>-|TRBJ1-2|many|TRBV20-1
CSASDPYGYTF
TGCAGTGCTTCAGACCCATATGGCTACACCTTC
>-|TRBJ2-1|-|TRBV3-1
CASSHVTASRHNEQFF
TGTGCCAGCAGCCATGTGACAGCGAGCCGACACAATGAGCAGTTCTTC
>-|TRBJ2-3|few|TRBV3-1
CASSFRVDTQYF
TGTGCCAGCAGCTTCCGTGTGGATACGCAGTATTTT
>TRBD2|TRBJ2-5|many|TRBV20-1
CSAADLAGDQETQYF
TGCAGTGCCGCGGACCTGGCGGGAGACCAAGAGACCCAGTACTTC
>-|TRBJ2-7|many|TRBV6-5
CASRATAMSEQYF
TGTGCCAGCAGAGCGACAGCCATGAGCGAGCAGTACTTC
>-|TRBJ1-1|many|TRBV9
CASSARGGRETEAFF
TGTGCCAGCAGCGCCCGTGGGGGAAGAGAAACTGAAGCTTTCTTT
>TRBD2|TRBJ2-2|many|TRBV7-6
CASSLEVAGAVSPTGELFF
TGTGCCAGCAGCTTAGAGGTAGCGGGAGCCGTTTCACCCACCGGGGAGCTGTTTTTT
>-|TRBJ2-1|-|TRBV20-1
CSARGSKVLEQFF
TGCAGTGCTAGGGGCAGCAAGGTCCTTGAGCAGTTCTTC
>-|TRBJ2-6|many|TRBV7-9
CASSRNVNVGANVLTF
TGTGCCAGCAGCCGAAACGTAAACGTGGGGGCCAACGTCCTGACTTTC
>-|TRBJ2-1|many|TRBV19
CASTGVGTRNEQFF
TGTGCCAGTACCGGGGTCGGGACGCGCAATGAGCAGTTCTTC
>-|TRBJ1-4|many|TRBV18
CASSPGTLATNEKLFF
TGTGCCAGCTCACCCGGGACGCTTGCAACTAATGAAAAACTGTTTTTT
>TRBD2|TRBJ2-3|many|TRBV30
CAWSVPMGYLLAGAPDTQYF
TGTGCCTGGAGTGTACCCATGGGATATCTACTAGCGGGAGCTCCAGATACGCAGTATTTT
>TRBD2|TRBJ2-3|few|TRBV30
CAWSWGSGTTDTQYF
TGTGCCTGGAGTTGGGGAAGCGGGACCACAGATACGCAGTATTTT
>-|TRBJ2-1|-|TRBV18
CASSPLENSFYNEQFF
TGTGCCAGCTCACCACTAGAGAACTCCTTCTACAATGAGCAGTTCTTC
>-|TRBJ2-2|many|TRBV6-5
CASSYGGTFTGELFF
TGTGCCAGCAGTTACGGTGGGACGTTCACCGGGGAGCTGTTTTTT
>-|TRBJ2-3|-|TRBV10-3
CAISMGGVSTDTQYF
TGTGCCATCAGCATGGGGGGTGTCAGCACAGATACGCAGTATTTT
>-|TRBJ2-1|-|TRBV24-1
CATTGEEQGLGNEQFF
TGTGCCACCACCGGCGAAGAACAGGGTCTGGGGAATGAGCAGTTCTTC
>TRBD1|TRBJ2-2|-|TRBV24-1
CATSEAGGTGVPGELFF
TGTGCCACCAGCGAGGCCGGGGGGACAGGGGTGCCCGGGGAGCTGTTTTTT
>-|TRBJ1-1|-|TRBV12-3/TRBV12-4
CASSFVGNTEAFF
TGTGCCAGCAGTTTTGTCGGCAACACTGAAGCTTTCTTT
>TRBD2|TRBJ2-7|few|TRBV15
CATSRGTSGSSGSYPYEQYF
TGTGCCACCAGCCGCGGGACTAGCGGGAGTTCCGGATCATATCCCTACGAGCAGTACTTC
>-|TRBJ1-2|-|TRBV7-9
CASTRLQALYGYTF
TGTGCCAGCACCCGCCTTCAGGCTCTCTATGGCTACACCTTC
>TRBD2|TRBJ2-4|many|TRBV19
CASSISTSAKNIQYF
TGTGCCAGTAGTATAAGTACTAGCGCTAAAAACATTCAGTACTTC
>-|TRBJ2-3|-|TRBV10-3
CAISGGGGWQYTDTQYF
TGTGCCATCAGTGGAGGGGGAGGGTGGCAATACACAGATACGCAGTATTTT
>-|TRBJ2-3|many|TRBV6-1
CASSEVGGRSTDTQYF
TGTGCCAGCAGTGAAGTAGGGGGGAGGAGCACAGATACGCAGTATTTT
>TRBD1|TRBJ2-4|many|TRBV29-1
CSVLASDRGAKNIQYF
TGCAGCGTTTTAGCCTCGGACAGGGGTGCCAAAAACATTCAGTACTTC
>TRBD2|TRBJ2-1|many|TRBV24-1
CATSDFGTSSYNEQFF
TGTGCCACCAGTGATTTCGGGACTAGCTCCTACAATGAGCAGTTCTTC
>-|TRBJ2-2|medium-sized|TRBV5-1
CASSLRSWDTGELFF
TGCGCCAGCAGCTTGAGGTCTTGGGACACCGGGGAGCTGTTTTTT